These 13 T cell receptor beta chains were all obtained from the same sample, sequenced in a study of post-analysis software for immune sequencing data. Study-level points and caveats: Comparison of patients with controls showed four or five TRBV segments more frequent in patients, TRBV5-6, TRBV5-1 and TRBV20-1 among them.

Researchers reported that TCR beta cDNA libraries carried unique molecular identifiers. One entry per CDR3 protein results from TCRdb running MiXCR on the PCR reads. The sample contains about 570,000 distinct CDR3 sequences, under 40% of which appear only once. These receptors' antigens are unknown. Sequencing was performed on blood. The receptors here all came from a girl younger than 18 with multiple sclerosis.

In this sample, this clonotype turned up a few times. This chain joins TRBV5-1 and TRBJ2-7, with a weak D call TRBD1 (5 bases). With 1 base removed from V and 3 bases from J, the gap between germline ends came to 17 bases. The CDR3 is 16 amino acids. CDR1 is SGHRS and CDR2 is YFSETQ in the germline V gene. The CDR3 protein is CASSLRGAGLIYEQYF. DNA of the CDR3: TGCGCCAGCAGCTTGCGTGGGGCAGGGCTAATCTACGAGCAGTACTTC.

The rearrangement joins TRBV7-8 to TRBJ1-1; TRBD1 agrees at 8 bases. The CDR3 runs to 17 residues. CDR1 and CDR2 from the germline V gene are SGHVS and FQNEAQ. After removal of 3 bases from V and 0 bases from J, the junction contained 9 bases not matched to a gene. CDR3 bases: TGTGCCAGCAGCTTGGGAGCAGGGGGCCCGATGAACACTGAAGCTTTCTTT. Protein sequence: CASSLGAGGPMNTEAFF. The full variable domain, rest sourced from reference TRBV7-8 and TRBJ1-1, is GAGVSQSPRYKVAKRGQDVALRCDPISGHVSLFWYQQALGQGPEFLTYFQNEAQLDKSGLPSDRFFAERPEGSVSTLKIQRTQQEDSAVYLCASSLGAGGPMNTEAFFGQGTRLTVV.

The chain joins TRBV29-1 to TRBJ2-5; perhaps TRBD2 as D (5 bases). The ends were cut back, 0 bases at V and 11 bases at J, with 10 bases in the middle. Germline V CDR1 and CDR2: SQVTM, ANQGSEA. The CDR3 loop spans 11 amino acids. The CDR3: CSVEDPGGQYF. As DNA, the CDR3 is TGCAGCGTTGAAGATCCGGGCGGGCAGTACTTC.

The chain couples TRBV20-1 to TRBJ2-5, with D perhaps matching TRBD2 (5 bases). The CDR3 loop spans 12 amino acids. Germline assignment: CDR1 DFQATT and CDR2 SNEGSKA (reference sequence). Here the CDR3 reads CRGSRGQETQYF. CDR3 coding DNA: TGCAGGGGAAGTCGGGGTCAAGAGACCCAGTACTTC.

This rearrangement joins TRBV7-9 to TRBJ2-3, with a tentative D call TRBD1 (7 bases). The CDR3 contains 14 residues. Per the germline V gene, CDR1 is SEHNR and CDR2 is FQNEAQ (reference sequence). Trimming removed 8 bases at V and 10 bases at J, with 22 bases between. CDR3 in amino acids: CASLEGAALGSQYF. The CDR3 DNA sequence: TGTGCCAGCCTGGAGGGGGCGGCCCTCGGTTCGCAGTATTTT.

This clonotype was found a few times. V and J are TRBV29-1 and TRBJ2-3; no definite D call. The germline V and J ends were trimmed by 1 base and 1 base, with 12 bases remaining between them. The CDR3 spans 15 residues. Germline assignment: CDR1 SQVTM and CDR2 ANQGSEA. The chain's CDR3 is CSVEVARAGTDTQYF. In nucleotides, the CDR3 is TGCAGCGTTGAAGTGGCTCGCGCGGGCACAGATACGCAGTATTTT.

This clonotype was observed a handful of times. The V and J genes are TRBV20-1 and TRBJ2-7; D might be TRBD1 (6 bases). Germline V lookup: CDR1 DFQATT, CDR2 SNEGSKA (reference sequence). V dropped 6 bases and J dropped 5 bases, with 20 bases sitting between them. There are 14 residues in the CDR3. CDR3 amino acids: CSARGWEGGHEQYF. The CDR3 bases are TGCAGTGCCAGGGGCTGGGAAGGAGGCCACGAGCAGTACTTC.

This clonotype was picked up a small number of times. The CDR3 here is CASREGQTVWDTQYF. Written as DNA, the CDR3 is TGCGCCAGCAGGGAGGGACAAACCGTCTGGGATACGCAGTATTTT. V is TRBV5-1 and J is TRBJ2-3; D tentatively reads TRBD1 or TRBD2 (6 bases each). The CDR3 spans 15 residues. In germline, CDR1 is SGHRS, CDR2 YFSETQ. V dropped 5 bases and J dropped 6 bases, with 19 bases sitting between them.

This clonotype was counted only a few times. V gene TRBV6-2 or TRBV6-3 combines with J gene TRBJ1-2, with D possibly matching TRBD1 (5 bases). The CDR3 has 15 amino acids. Trimming took off 6 bases at V and 8 bases at J, with 22 bases between the two ends. In germline, CDR1 is MNHEY, CDR2 SVGEGT. CDR3 amino acids: CASRRNVGGEGGYTF. The DNA of the CDR3 is TGTGCCAGCAGAAGAAACGTTGGGGGAGAGGGCGGCTACACCTTC.

The rearrangement links TRBV5-1 to TRBJ1-2; D is uncertain. Deletions cut 3 bases from V and 0 bases from J, with 9 bases between. This CDR3 spans 14 amino acids. The germline V gene has CDR1 SGHRS and CDR2 YFSETQ. CDR3 region: CASSWESSNYGYTF. The CDR3 DNA follows: TGCGCCAGCAGCTGGGAGAGCTCTAACTATGGCTACACCTTC.

CDR3 region: CASSLDPGAGVDEQYF. The CDR3 nucleotides are TGTGCCAGCAGCTTAGATCCGGGGGCAGGGGTCGACGAGCAGTACTTC. V usage is TRBV11-2 and J usage is TRBJ2-7, with D tentatively TRBD1 or TRBD2 (6 bases each). The V end was cut by 0 bases, the J end by 5 bases, with 17 bases between. Looked up from germline, CDR1 is SGHAT and CDR2 is FQNNGV. This CDR3 is built from 16 residues.

The chain links TRBV5-1 to TRBJ2-7; D perhaps matches TRBD1 (5 bases). The CDR3 runs 15 residues. Trimming removed 0 bases at V and 2 bases at J, with 12 bases between. The germline CDR1 and CDR2 sequences are SGHRS and YFSETQ. The CDR3 reads CASSLAAGRAYEQYF. CDR3 sequence (DNA): TGCGCCAGCAGCTTGGCAGCCGGCAGGGCCTACGAGCAGTACTTC.

This clonotype was observed a handful of times. This rearrangement joins TRBV5-4 to TRBJ2-7; TRBD2 matches at 8 bases. The DNA matches TRBJ2-5 better at its end, which makes the J call doubtful. The V gene's germline CDR1 is SGHNT and CDR2 YYREEE (reference sequence). This CDR3 region has 15 residues. The CDR3 DNA reads as TGTGCCAGCAGCTTAATCGGGGGGGGGCTTGAGACCCAGTACTTC. Protein product: CASSLIGGGLETQYF.